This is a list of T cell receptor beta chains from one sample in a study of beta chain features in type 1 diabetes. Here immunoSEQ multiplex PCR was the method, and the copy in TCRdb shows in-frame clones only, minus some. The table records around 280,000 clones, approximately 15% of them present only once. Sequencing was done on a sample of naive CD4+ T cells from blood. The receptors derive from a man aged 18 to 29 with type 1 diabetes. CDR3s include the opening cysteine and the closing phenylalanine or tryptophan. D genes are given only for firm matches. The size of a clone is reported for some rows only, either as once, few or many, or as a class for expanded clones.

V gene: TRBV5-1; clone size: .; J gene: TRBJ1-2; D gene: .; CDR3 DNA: TGCGCCAGCAGTAATTCAGAAGACTACACCTTC; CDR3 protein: CASSNSEDYTF
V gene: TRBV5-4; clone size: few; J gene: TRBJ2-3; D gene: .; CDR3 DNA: TGTGCCAGCAGCTCCGCTTCTATCCCCACAGATACGCAGTATTTT; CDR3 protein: CASSSASIPTDTQYF
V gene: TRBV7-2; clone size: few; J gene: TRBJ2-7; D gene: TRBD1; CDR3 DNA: TGTGCCAGCAGTTCCGACAGGGGGCTGTACGAGCAGTACTTC; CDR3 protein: CASSSDRGLYEQYF
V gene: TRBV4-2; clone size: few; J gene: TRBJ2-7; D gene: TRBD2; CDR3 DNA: TGTGCCAGCAGCCGAGGGCAGAGCGGGGGTTTCTACGAGCAGTACTTC; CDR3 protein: CASSRGQSGGFYEQYF
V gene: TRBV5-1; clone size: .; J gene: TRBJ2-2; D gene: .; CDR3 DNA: TGCGCCAGCAGCTTGGCCTTGCGGAACACCGGGGAGCTGTTTTTT; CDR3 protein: CASSLALRNTGELFF
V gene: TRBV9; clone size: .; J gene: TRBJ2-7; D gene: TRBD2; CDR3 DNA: TGTGCCAGCAGCGTAGGAGGCGGGGGGCCCTTCCACTACGAGCAGTACTTC; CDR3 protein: CASSVGGGGPFHYEQYF
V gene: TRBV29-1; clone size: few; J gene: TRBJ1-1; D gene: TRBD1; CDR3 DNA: TGCAGCGTCACGGGACAGACAAACACTGAAGCTTTCTTT; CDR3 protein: CSVTGQTNTEAFF
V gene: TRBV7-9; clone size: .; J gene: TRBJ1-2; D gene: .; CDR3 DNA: TGTGCCAGCACCCTGGGAACAGGGCTAAATGGCTACACCTTC; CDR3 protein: CASTLGTGLNGYTF
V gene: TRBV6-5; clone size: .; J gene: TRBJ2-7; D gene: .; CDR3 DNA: TGTGCCAGCAGTGTATTCGTGGCAGGGACCTACGAGCAGTACTTC; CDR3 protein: CASSVFVAGTYEQYF
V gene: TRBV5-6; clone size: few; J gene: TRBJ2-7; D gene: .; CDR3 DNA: TGTGCCAGCAGCCTACAGGGTACCTCCTACGAGCAGTACTTC; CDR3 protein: CASSLQGTSYEQYF
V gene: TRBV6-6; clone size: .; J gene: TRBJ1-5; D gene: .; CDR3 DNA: TGTGCCAGCAGTTACTCGAGAATCATCAATCAGCCCCAGCATTTT; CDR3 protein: CASSYSRIINQPQHF
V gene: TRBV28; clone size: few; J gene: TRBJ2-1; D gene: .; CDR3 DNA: TGTGCCAGCAGTTTAGCGGCGAAGCAGTTCTTC; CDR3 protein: CASSLAAKQFF
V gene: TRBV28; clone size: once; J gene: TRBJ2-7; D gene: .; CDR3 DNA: TGTGCCAGCTTCCCCTTACAACGGGGTCGGTTTTACGAGCAGTACTTC; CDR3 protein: CASFPLQRGRFYEQYF
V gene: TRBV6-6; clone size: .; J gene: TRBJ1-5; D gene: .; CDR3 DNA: TGTGCCAGCAGTTACAGAGGGGACTATAGCAATCAGCCCCAGCATTTT; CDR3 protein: CASSYRGDYSNQPQHF
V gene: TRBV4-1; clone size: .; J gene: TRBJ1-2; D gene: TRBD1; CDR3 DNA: TGCGCCAGCAGCCAAGGACCCGGACAGGGGATCTATGGCTACACCTTC; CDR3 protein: CASSQGPGQGIYGYTF
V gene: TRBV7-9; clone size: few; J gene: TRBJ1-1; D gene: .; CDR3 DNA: TGTGCCAGCAGCTTATCGAGTGAAGCTTTCTTT; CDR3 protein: CASSLSSEAFF
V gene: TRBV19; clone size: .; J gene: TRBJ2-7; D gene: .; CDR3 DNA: TGTGCCAGTAGTATAGGACGGAGCTCCTACGAGCAGTACTTC; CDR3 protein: CASSIGRSSYEQYF
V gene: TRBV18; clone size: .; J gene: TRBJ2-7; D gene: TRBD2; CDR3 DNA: TGTGCCAGCTCACCTCTCCCGGGCGGGGGGGACTACGAGCAGTACTTC; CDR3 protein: CASSPLPGGGDYEQYF
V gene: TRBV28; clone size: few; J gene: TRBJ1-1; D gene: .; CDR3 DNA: TGTGCCAGCAGTACTCTAGGGAGCGGTGAAGCTTTCTTT; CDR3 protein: CASSTLGSGEAFF
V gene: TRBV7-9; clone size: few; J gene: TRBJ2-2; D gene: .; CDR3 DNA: TGTGCCAGCAGCTTCTATGAATCCGGGGAGCTGTTTTTT; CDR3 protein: CASSFYESGELFF
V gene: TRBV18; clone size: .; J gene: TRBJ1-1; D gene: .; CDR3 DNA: TGTGCCAGCTCACCACCTTCGGGTAGTAAAGCTTTCTTT; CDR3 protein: CASSPPSGSKAFF
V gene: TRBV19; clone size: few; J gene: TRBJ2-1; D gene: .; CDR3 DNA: TGTGCCAGTAACGGAGGGTATGGAGATGCTTTTGAGCAGTTCTTC; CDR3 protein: CASNGGYGDAFEQFF
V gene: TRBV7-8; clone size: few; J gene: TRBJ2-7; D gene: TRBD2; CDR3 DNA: TGTGCCAGCAGCCCGCCCTTGGGACTAGCCTACGAGCAGTACTTC; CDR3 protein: CASSPPLGLAYEQYF
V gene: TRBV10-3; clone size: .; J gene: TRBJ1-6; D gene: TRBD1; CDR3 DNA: TGTGCCATCACGGGGACAGTAAATTCACCCCTCCACTTT; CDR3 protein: CAITGTVNSPLHF
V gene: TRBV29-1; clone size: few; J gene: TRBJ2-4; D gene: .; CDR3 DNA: TGCAGCGTGGTAACAGGGTACGCGGGAAACATTCAGTACTTC; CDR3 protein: CSVVTGYAGNIQYF